A selection of T cell receptor beta chains follows, all from one sample in a study of CD8 T cells in Susac syndrome. One entry per CDR3 protein results from TCRdb running MiXCR on the immunoSEQ multiplex PCR reads. The sample lists under 200,000 distinct CDR3 sequences, 85% to 95% seen once, with about 0.15% in the top ten. Sequencing was performed on CD8+ T cells from PBMCs. These receptors were obtained from a human donor with multiple sclerosis. CDR3s include the opening cysteine and the closing phenylalanine or tryptophan. A D gene is named only where the DNA matches it firmly. For some rows the clone size is stated as once, few or many, or as a class when expanded; others skip it.

cdr3_aa	cdr3_nt	d_call	j_call	clone_size	v_call
CASRLGTSTEQYF	TGTGCCAGCAGGTTAGGGACTAGCACCGAGCAGTACTTC	TRBD2	TRBJ2-7	-	TRBV28
CASSEIIGETQYF	TGTGCCAGCAGTGAAATTATAGGGGAGACCCAGTACTTC	-	TRBJ2-5	-	TRBV2
CASSLDPRLAGGVQFF	TGTGCCAGCAGCTTAGACCCACGACTAGCGGGAGGTGTGCAGTTCTTC	TRBD2	TRBJ2-1	-	TRBV11-2
CASSYHTGGVETQYF	TGTGCCAGCAGTTATCACACAGGGGGGGTAGAGACCCAGTACTTC	-	TRBJ2-5	-	TRBV6-5
CASSTDNEQFF	TGTGCCAGCAGCACGGACAATGAGCAGTTCTTC	-	TRBJ2-1	-	TRBV9
CASSQDPTGGLAGNSYEQYF	TGTGCCAGCAGCCAAGATCCGACAGGGGGACTAGCGGGCAACTCCTACGAGCAGTACTTC	TRBD2	TRBJ2-7	-	TRBV14
CSARDTQGKPYEQYF	TGCAGTGCTAGAGATACCCAGGGTAAGCCCTACGAGCAGTACTTC	-	TRBJ2-7	-	TRBV20-1
CASSVDLSYEQYF	TGTGCCAGCAGCGTGGACCTTTCCTACGAGCAGTACTTC	-	TRBJ2-7	-	TRBV9
CASSQDPTQGPETQYF	TGTGCCAGCAGCCAAGATCCCACCCAGGGCCCAGAGACCCAGTACTTC	-	TRBJ2-5	-	TRBV4-2
CASNQGAGPYNEQFF	TGTGCCAGCAATCAGGGGGCCGGCCCTTACAATGAGCAGTTCTTC	TRBD1	TRBJ2-1	once	TRBV2
CASRQGQYVNIQYF	TGTGCCAGCAGACAGGGTCAGTACGTAAACATTCAGTACTTC	-	TRBJ2-4	-	TRBV9
CASSGFSTDTQYF	TGTGCCAGCTCGGGGTTCAGCACAGATACGCAGTATTTT	-	TRBJ2-3	-	TRBV2
CASSVGGTNYEQYF	TGTGCCAGCAGCGTAGGAGGGACGAACTACGAGCAGTACTTC	-	TRBJ2-7	few	TRBV9
CASSFPGGSEAFF	TGTGCCAGCAGCTTCCCAGGGGGCTCTGAAGCTTTCTTT	TRBD1	TRBJ1-1	-	TRBV7-9
CASSLRREDIQYF	TGTGCCAGCAGCTTAAGGAGGGAGGACATTCAGTACTTC	-	TRBJ2-4	-	TRBV7-9
CSVERPGRGQFF	TGCAGCGTTGAAAGGCCGGGGCGAGGTCAGTTCTTC	-	TRBJ2-1	once	TRBV29-1
CSVTGDYEQYF	TGCAGCGTTACAGGGGATTACGAGCAGTACTTC	TRBD1	TRBJ2-7	-	TRBV29-1
CASTPTGGSYEQYF	TGTGCCAGTACCCCGACAGGGGGCTCCTACGAGCAGTACTTC	TRBD1	TRBJ2-7	few	TRBV19
CASSPGLRQAFF	TGTGCCAGCAGTCCCGGACTCAGGCAAGCTTTCTTT	-	TRBJ1-1	-	TRBV27
CASSLGVPAGTYNEQFF	TGTGCCAGCAGCTTAGGGGTGCCAGCGGGGACCTACAATGAGCAGTTCTTC	TRBD2	TRBJ2-1	-	TRBV7-3